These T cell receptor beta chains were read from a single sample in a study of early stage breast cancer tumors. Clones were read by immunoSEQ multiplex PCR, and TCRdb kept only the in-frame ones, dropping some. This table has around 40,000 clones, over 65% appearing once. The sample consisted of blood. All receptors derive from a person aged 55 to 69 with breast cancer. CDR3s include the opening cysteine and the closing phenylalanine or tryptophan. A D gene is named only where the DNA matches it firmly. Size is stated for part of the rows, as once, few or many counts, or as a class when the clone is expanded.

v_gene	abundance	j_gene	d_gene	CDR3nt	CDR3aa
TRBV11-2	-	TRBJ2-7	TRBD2	TGTGCCAGCAGCTGGGAGGGACTAGCGGGAGTAGCCCCGCAGTACTTC	CASSWEGLAGVAPQYF
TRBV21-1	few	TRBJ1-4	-	TGTGCCAGCACTAAGCGCAGGGCGTTTACTAATGAAAAACTGTTTTTT	CASTKRRAFTNEKLFF
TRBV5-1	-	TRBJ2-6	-	TGCGCCAGCAGCTTCGGGGATAGCTCTGGGGCCAACGTCCTGACTTTC	CASSFGDSSGANVLTF
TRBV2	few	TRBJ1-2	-	TGTGCCAGCAGTGAAGTAGGAGGTGGCTACACCTTC	CASSEVGGGYTF
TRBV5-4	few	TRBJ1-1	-	TGTGCCAGCAGTTCCGGGACTCACACTGAAGCTTTCTTT	CASSSGTHTEAFF
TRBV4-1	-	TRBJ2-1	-	TGCGCCAGCAGCCCCCTTACCGAGAGCTCCTACAATGAGCAGTTCTTC	CASSPLTESSYNEQFF
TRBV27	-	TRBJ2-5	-	TGTGCCAGCAGTCTCGGGACTGAGTGGACCCAGTACTTC	CASSLGTEWTQYF
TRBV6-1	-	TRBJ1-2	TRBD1	TGTGCCAGCACTACCCTCAGGGGGAATGGCTACACCTTC	CASTTLRGNGYTF
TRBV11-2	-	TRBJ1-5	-	TGTGCCAGCAGCTTAGCGGGACAGCCCCAGCATTTT	CASSLAGQPQHF
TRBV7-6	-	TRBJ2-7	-	TGTGCCAGCAGCCGAGCGGGTGACTCCTACGAGCAGTACTTC	CASSRAGDSYEQYF
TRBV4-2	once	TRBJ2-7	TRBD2	TGTGCCAGCAGCCAAGTGGATGGTGCGGGAGAAATTCGGTACGAGCAGTACTTC	CASSQVDGAGEIRYEQYF
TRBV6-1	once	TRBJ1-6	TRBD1	TGTGCCAGCAGTGTTTCGGGACAGGGGAATTCACCCCTCCACTTT	CASSVSGQGNSPLHF
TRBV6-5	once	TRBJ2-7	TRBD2	TGTGCCAGCAGGAGGGAGCGGGGGGCGTCCGAGCAGTACTTC	CASRRERGASEQYF
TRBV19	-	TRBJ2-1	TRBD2	TGTGCCAGTAGTGCACGACTAGCGGGGGAGCAGTTCTTC	CASSARLAGEQFF
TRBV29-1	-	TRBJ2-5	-	TGCAGCGTTGAGATCGGTGAGCCCGGGGTGATCCAGTACTTC	CSVEIGEPGVIQYF
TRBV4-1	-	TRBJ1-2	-	TGCGCCAGCAGCCACCGGGGGGGCGCCCCGGATGGCTACACCTTC	CASSHRGGAPDGYTF
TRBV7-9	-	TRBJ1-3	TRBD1	TGTGCCAGCAGCTCCAGACAGGGGCCAATTGGAAACACCATATATTTT	CASSSRQGPIGNTIYF
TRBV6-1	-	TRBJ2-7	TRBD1	TGTGCCAGCAGTGAGAGACAGGGTAACGAGCAGTACTTC	CASSERQGNEQYF
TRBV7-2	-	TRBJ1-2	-	TGTGCCAGCAGCTTAGGGACTAACTATGGCTACACCTTC	CASSLGTNYGYTF
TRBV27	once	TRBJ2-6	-	TGTGCCAGCAGTTCTCGGGCCCTGAGGGCCAACGTCCTGACTTTC	CASSSRALRANVLTF
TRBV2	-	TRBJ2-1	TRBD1	TGTGCCAGCGACCCGGGACAGGGGGACAATGAGCAGTTCTTC	CASDPGQGDNEQFF
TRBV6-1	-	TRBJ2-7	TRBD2	TGTGCCAGCAGTGAAAGAAGAGTCGGCGGGAGGGCACACGAGCAGTACTTC	CASSERRVGGRAHEQYF
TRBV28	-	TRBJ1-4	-	TGTGCCAGCAGTTTAAACGGACTTAATGAAAAACTGTTTTTT	CASSLNGLNEKLFF
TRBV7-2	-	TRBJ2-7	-	TGTGCCAGCAGCTTCAGACGCGAGCAGTACTTC	CASSFRREQYF
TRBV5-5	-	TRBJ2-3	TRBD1	TGTGCCAGCAGCATCGGGACAGGGGGCGCAGATACGCAGTATTTT	CASSIGTGGADTQYF
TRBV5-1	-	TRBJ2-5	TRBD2	TGCGCCAGCAGCCACGGGGGGGGCCAGATAAAAGGCCAGTACTTC	CASSHGGGQIKGQYF
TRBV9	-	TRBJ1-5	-	TGTGCCAGCAGCCGGGCGGGGGCTCATCAGCCCCAGCATTTT	CASSRAGAHQPQHF
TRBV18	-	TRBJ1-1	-	TGTGCCAGCCACTCCGGGGGCTGGGCAACTGAAGCTTTCTTT	CASHSGGWATEAFF
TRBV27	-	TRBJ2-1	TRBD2	TGTGCCAGCAGTTTAGACGGACTAGCGGGAGTTGATGAGCAGTTCTTC	CASSLDGLAGVDEQFF